The 20 T cell receptor beta chains in this list originate from one sample, sequenced in a study of cytomegalovirus exposure and HLA in healthy donors. Amplification used 60 Vbeta primers and 13 Jbeta primers. Profiled with immunoSEQ multiplex PCR; TCRdb holds only in-frame clones, not every one. The sample holds tens of thousands of clones, about 7.6% seen once. Sequencing was performed on PBMCs. These TCRs come from a man aged 50 to 59 in good health and CMV-seronegative.

This clone turned up a few times. The chain has TRBV28 and TRBJ1-5, with TRBD1 identical over 9 bases. After removal of 2 bases from V and 6 bases from J, the junction contained 5 bases not matched to a gene. There are 15 residues in the CDR3. From germline, CDR1 is MDHEN and CDR2 SYDVKM. The CDR3 loop reads CASSLIGQGTQPQHF. The CDR3 DNA reads as TGTGCCAGCAGTTTAATAGGACAGGGGACTCAGCCCCAGCATTTT.

V usage is TRBV4-3 and J usage is TRBJ2-5; no clear D gene. This CDR3 has 15 amino acids. Looked up from germline, CDR1 is LGHNA and CDR2 is YSLEER. V dropped 1 base and J dropped 3 bases, with 12 bases sitting between them. The DNA of the CDR3 is TGCGCCAGCAGCCAAGGGAACAGCCCGAAAGAGACCCAGTACTTC. Translated: CASSQGNSPKETQYF.

The chain is built from TRBV6-1 and TRBJ1-6; D uncertain. Trimming removed 4 bases from V and 4 bases from J, with 17 bases in between. CDR3 length: 17 amino acids. Germline assignment: CDR1 MNHNS and CDR2 SASEGT. The CDR3 bases are TGTGCCAGCAGTGGGACTGCAACTGGATTTTATAATTCACCCCTCCACTTT. Its protein is CASSGTATGFYNSPLHF.

This clone was seen only a few times. The gene calls are TRBV7-2 and TRBJ2-5; 14 bases match TRBD2. Germline assignment: CDR1 SGHTA and CDR2 FQGNSA. The length of the CDR3 is 16 residues. V lost 5 bases and J lost 5; bases outside the gene matches: 7. CDR3 residues: CASSTGLAGAGETQYF. As DNA, the CDR3 is TGTGCCAGCAGCACGGGACTAGCGGGGGCCGGGGAGACCCAGTACTTC.

There are a few counts of this clone. The chain joins TRBV28 to TRBJ1-2, with 8 nucleotides matching TRBD1. The CDR3 runs to 16 residues. J gave up 5 bases and V 5 bases, and 13 bases lay outside the gene matches. From germline, CDR1 is MDHEN and CDR2 SYDVKM. The CDR3 sequence is CASSPAGGSPWYGYTF. CDR3 coding DNA: TGTGCCAGCAGTCCGGCAGGGGGCTCGCCGTGGTATGGCTACACCTTC.

As concerns this clone: Additional DNA sequences in this sample encode the identical CDR3. This chain connects TRBV5-1 to TRBJ2-3; TRBD2 is a possible D gene (6 bases). Germline CDR1 reads SGHRS; CDR2 reads YFSETQ. Trimming took 3 bases from V and 4 from J, leaving 12 bases between them. This CDR3 has 14 residues. CDR3 nucleotide sequence: TGCGCCAGCAGCTCCGTCCCGGGGGCAGATACGCAGTATTTT. Its translation is CASSSVPGADTQYF.

The chain joins TRBV19 to TRBJ1-1; perhaps TRBD1 as D (6 bases). Germline CDR1 and CDR2: LNHDA and SQIVND (reference sequence). The CDR3 has 18 residues. V lost 3 bases, J lost 0 bases, and 20 bases lay in between. The CDR3 reads CASSIPVRQAPVNTEAFF. The CDR3 nucleotides are TGTGCCAGTAGTATCCCCGTAAGACAGGCGCCGGTGAACACTGAAGCTTTCTTT.

This clone came up a few times. Other DNA sequences from this sample encode an identical CDR3 as well. The genes are TRBV28 and TRBJ2-1, with a possible D match to TRBD1 (5 bases). CDR3 length: 12 amino acids. Between the trimmed V and J ends, which lost 2 bases and 6 bases, there was a span of 5 bases. Germline V lookup: CDR1 MDHEN, CDR2 SYDVKM. For the CDR3, the DNA is TGTGCCAGCAGTTTAAGGGGCAATGAGCAGTTCTTC. This sequence encodes CASSLRGNEQFF.

This clone was counted only a few times. This chain links TRBV30 with TRBJ1-4; 11 nucleotides agree with TRBD1. CDR3 length: 16 residues. CDR1 and CDR2 (germline): GTSNPN, SVGIG (reference sequence). The ends lost 1 base at V and 0 bases at J; junction bases unmatched: 1. The CDR3 spells CAWSGTGGATNEKLFF. The CDR3 DNA is TGTGCCTGGAGTGGGACAGGGGGCGCAACTAATGAAAAACTGTTTTTT.

The V and J genes are TRBV6-5 and TRBJ2-1, with D hard to call. Deletions cut 0 bases from V and 10 bases from J, with 13 bases between. The CDR3 has 14 residues. Per the germline V gene, CDR1 is MNHEY and CDR2 is SVGAGI. CDR3 amino acids: CASSYSTPPREQFF. In DNA, the CDR3 is TGTGCCAGCAGTTACTCAACCCCTCCGCGGGAGCAGTTCTTC.

The chain employs TRBV6-1 and TRBJ2-3; D remains unclear. The CDR3 loop spans 11 amino acids. V lost 2 bases, J lost 5 bases, and 2 bases lay in between. Germline loops: CDR1 MNHNS, CDR2 SASEGT. The CDR3 sequence: CASSELDTQYF. The CDR3 bases are TGTGCCAGCAGTGAACTAGATACGCAGTATTTT.

This clone was found a few times. The CDR3 sequence: CASSLEPLNQPQHF. For the CDR3, the DNA is TGTGCCAGCAGCTTAGAACCCCTAAATCAGCCCCAGCATTTT. The V gene is TRBV7-2, the J gene TRBJ1-5; D is unclear. This CDR3 has 14 amino acids. V was pared by 1 base and J by 4 bases, with 8 bases between. The germline V gene has CDR1 SGHTA and CDR2 FQGNSA.

This clone was counted between two and nine times. This chain links TRBV11-2 with TRBJ2-3; no reliable D call. V was pared by 5 bases and J by 0 bases, with 21 bases between. The CDR3 is 18 residues long. The germline V gene encodes CDR1 SGHAT and CDR2 FQNNGV. CDR3 DNA: TGTGCCAGCAGCCTATCCCACAGCCGAAGAACTAGCACAGATACGCAGTATTTT. This encodes CASSLSHSRRTSTDTQYF.

CDR3 loop: CASSLAGLTGELFF. In DNA, the CDR3 is TGCGCCAGCAGCTTGGCAGGGCTCACCGGGGAGCTGTTTTTT. The gene calls are TRBV5-1 and TRBJ2-2, with a possible D match to TRBD1 (5 bases). V lost 0 bases, J lost 4 bases, and 7 bases lay in between. The germline V gene has CDR1 SGHRS and CDR2 YFSETQ. The CDR3 has 14 amino acids. Supplemented by reference TRBV5-1 and TRBJ2-2, the full variable domain reads KAGVTQTPRYLIKTRGQQVTLSCSPISGHRSVSWYQQTPGQGLQFLFEYFSETQRNKGNFPGRFSGRQFSNSRSEMNVSTLELGDSALYLCASSLAGLTGELFFGEGSRLTVL.

In this sample, this clone turned up a few times. The same CDR3 can be traced to other DNA sequences in this sample. DNA of the CDR3: TGTGCCAGCAGTTACTCGACGGGACAAGGCTACGAGCAGTACTTC. This gives the protein CASSYSTGQGYEQYF. This chain joins TRBV6-5 and TRBJ2-7; a weak D match, TRBD1 (6 bases). In germline, CDR1 is MNHEY, CDR2 SVGAGI. The CDR3 spans 15 residues. The V gene lost 0 bases and the J gene lost 3 bases, with 12 bases spanning the gap.

Written as DNA, the CDR3 is TGCGCCAGCAGCGCTCCGGGACAGGGCTATGGCTACACCTTC. Its protein is CASSAPGQGYGYTF. The chain employs TRBV5-1 and TRBJ1-2; 9 bases align to TRBD1. The CDR3 is 14 residues long. With 4 bases clipped from V and 4 bases from J, the junction kept 5 bases outside the gene matches. Germline lookup yields CDR1 SGHRS and CDR2 YFSETQ.

This rearrangement joins TRBV28 to TRBJ2-7, with 7 bases lining up with TRBD2. The CDR3 consists of 15 residues. Unmatched junction bases numbered 8, after V lost 6 bases and J lost 0 bases. Germline CDR1 MDHEN, CDR2 SYDVKM. This CDR3 is CASSRSGAHSYEQYF. The DNA for the CDR3 is TGTGCCAGCAGCCGAAGCGGGGCCCACTCCTACGAGCAGTACTTC.

The rearrangement joins TRBV7-2 to TRBJ2-7, with D possibly TRBD2 on 7 matching bases. The CDR3 loop spans 14 amino acids. Germline loops: CDR1 SGHTA, CDR2 FQGNSA. V was trimmed by 3 bases and J by 5 bases, leaving 14 bases between them. Written as DNA, the CDR3 is TGTGCCAGCAGCTTTAGAGGGGGGGCGGACGAGCAGTACTTC. It encodes CASSFRGGADEQYF.

This clone has a handful of counts. The rearrangement joins TRBV29-1 to TRBJ2-6; 7 bases align to TRBD1. Germline CDR1 reads SQVTM; CDR2 reads ANQGSEA. The CDR3 totals 14 residues. V trimming: 6 bases; J trimming: 2 bases; junction bases outside the gene matches: 4. The CDR3 nucleotides read TGCAGCGTAACCGGGACAGCTGGGGCCAACGTCCTGACTTTC. As protein: CSVTGTAGANVLTF.

The chain joins TRBV6-5 to TRBJ2-2; TRBD1 agrees at 8 bases. V gave up 0 bases and J gave up 7 bases; unmatched junction bases: 7. Germline loops: CDR1 MNHEY, CDR2 SVGAGI. The CDR3 covers 16 residues. The CDR3 sequence is CASSYSGTGDVGELFF. CDR3 nucleotides: TGTGCCAGCAGTTACTCCGGGACAGGAGACGTCGGGGAGCTGTTTTTT.